What follows are 7 T cell receptor beta chains derived from one specimen sequenced in a study of PD-1 blockade in classical Hodgkin lymphoma. The sample's time point: cycle 4 day 1 (C4D1), after five to seven weeks of nivolumab. Each patient's relapse followed autologous stem cell transplantation, and brentuximab vedotin exposure varied. TCRdb's copy holds only in-frame clones and misses some; the assay was immunoSEQ multiplex PCR. The profile shows tens of thousands of clones, around 78% of them singletons. Here the sequenced sample was peripheral blood mononuclear cells (PBMCs), taken before the fourth cycle of nivolumab. These receptors came from a human donor with classical Hodgkin lymphoma.

The V call is TRBV9, the J call TRBJ1-1; 7 bases agree with TRBD1. This CDR3 is 14 amino acids long. With V trimmed by 2 bases and J by 1 base, 2 bases remained unmatched. Per germline, CDR1 SGDLS and CDR2 YYNGEE. The CDR3 loop reads CASSVGTANTEAFF. CDR3 coding DNA: TGTGCCAGCAGCGTCGGGACAGCGAACACTGAAGCTTTCTTT.

The chain carries TRBV5-1 and TRBJ2-5, with 7 bases matching TRBD1. Looked up from germline, CDR1 is SGHRS and CDR2 is YFSETQ. V lost 4 bases, J lost 1 base, and 10 bases stayed unmatched. The CDR3 spans 16 residues. The CDR3 sequence: CASSQPGQTIQETQYF. The CDR3 DNA reads TGCGCCAGCAGCCAGCCGGGACAGACTATCCAAGAGACCCAGTACTTC.

J is TRBJ2-7 and V is TRBV7-2; D gene unclear. Germline V gene sequence: CDR1 SGHTA, CDR2 FQGNSA. Trimming stripped 4 bases from V and 4 bases from J, with 14 bases between. The CDR3 has 14 residues. The CDR3 coding sequence is TGTGCCAGCAGCTCCCCTAGATTCCTGTACGAGCAGTACTTC. It codes for CASSSPRFLYEQYF.

The V call is TRBV9, the J call TRBJ2-4; possibly TRBD2 for D (5 bases). With 0 bases removed from V and 2 bases from J, the gap between germline ends came to 18 bases. Germline CDR1 reads SGDLS; CDR2 reads YYNGEE. This CDR3 comprises 18 residues. For the CDR3, the DNA is TGTGCCAGCAGCGTAGTTACCCTCCGGGGTTCGTCCAAAAACATTCAGTACTTC. As protein: CASSVVTLRGSSKNIQYF.

The V call is TRBV11-3, the J call TRBJ2-1; D unresolved. Trimming stripped 0 bases from V and 0 bases from J, with 6 bases between. CDR3 length equals 15 residues. Germline CDR1 and CDR2: SGHNT and YENEEA. CDR3 amino acids: CASSLEGSSYNEQFF. CDR3 DNA sequence: TGTGCCAGCAGCTTAGAAGGCAGCTCCTACAATGAGCAGTTCTTC.

V usage is TRBV18 and J usage is TRBJ1-4; possibly TRBD1 for D (6 bases). V shed 3 bases and J shed 8 bases, with 10 bases lying between them. From germline, CDR1 is KGHSH and CDR2 LQKENI. CDR3 size: 13 residues. The CDR3 region has the DNA TGTGCCAGCTCACCCGGACAGACCGAAAAACTGTTTTTT. This encodes CASSPGQTEKLFF.

The rearrangement links TRBV7-3 to TRBJ1-1; D might be TRBD1 (5 bases). V was shortened by 1 base and J by 0 bases, with 12 bases between the two germline ends. The CDR3 length is 16 residues. Germline values: CDR1 SGHTA, CDR2 FQGTGA. Written as DNA, the CDR3 is TGTGCCAGCAGCTTAAGGGGGATCCCTTTGAACACTGAAGCTTTCTTT. Protein product: CASSLRGIPLNTEAFF.